These 15 T cell receptor beta chains came from one sample sequenced in a study of T cell responses to AZD1222 COVID-19 vaccine. Sequencing was performed with immunoSEQ multiplex PCR; in TCRdb, only in-frame clones are kept and a portion is missing. The profile covers 150,000 to 200,000 clones, with about nine tenths appearing a single time and about 3% taken by the ten largest. This specimen was peripheral blood, taken on day 0 of AZD1222 vaccination. These receptors were collected from an adult in good health.

The rearrangement uses TRBV18 and TRBJ1-1; D may be TRBD1 (5 bases). CDR3 length: 15 amino acids. V gave up 3 bases and J gave up 4 bases, with 15 bases separating them. Germline V CDR1 and CDR2: KGHSH, LQKENI. CDR3: CASSPLGGGGTEAFF. In nucleotides, the CDR3 is TGTGCCAGCTCACCTCTCGGGGGGGGAGGCACTGAAGCTTTCTTT.

This sequence joins TRBV6-6 and TRBJ1-4, with TRBD1 identical over 9 bases. The V and J ends lost 2 bases and 7 bases, in that order; junction bases with no gene match: 8. Looked up from germline, CDR1 is MNHNY and CDR2 is SVGAGI (reference sequence). The CDR3 extends over 16 amino acids. CDR3 residues: CASSYPLGQGFEKLFF. CDR3 nucleotide sequence: TGTGCCAGCAGTTACCCTTTAGGACAGGGGTTTGAAAAACTGTTTTTT.

V usage is TRBV11-2 and J usage is TRBJ2-1, with 8 bases aligning to TRBD2. Germline V lookup: CDR1 SGHAT, CDR2 FQNNGV. The CDR3 totals 15 residues. V lost 2 bases to trimming and J lost 4 bases; unmatched junction nucleotides: 4. The CDR3 sequence: CASSLLQRGYNEQFF. The CDR3 region has the DNA TGTGCCAGCAGCTTATTACAGCGGGGGTACAATGAGCAGTTCTTC.

The genes are TRBV5-6 and TRBJ1-4; D is unclear. The CDR3 contains 14 residues. The germline V gene encodes CDR1 SGHDT and CDR2 YYEEEE. Trimming took 4 bases from V and 7 from J, leaving 14 bases between them. CDR3 in amino acids: CASSETGQVEKLFF. CDR3 coding DNA: TGTGCCAGCAGCGAAACGGGCCAGGTTGAAAAACTGTTTTTT.

This rearrangement joins TRBV5-4 to TRBJ1-1; a possible D gene is TRBD1 (5 bases). The CDR3 sequence is 15 residues long. V was pared by 4 bases and J by 0 bases, with 13 bases between. Germline V gene data show CDR1 as SGHNT and CDR2 as YYREEE (reference sequence). As DNA, the CDR3 is TGTGCCAGCAGCCCCGAGACAGCATTGAACACTGAAGCTTTCTTT. Translation: CASSPETALNTEAFF. Supplemented by reference TRBV5-4 and TRBJ1-1, the full variable domain reads ETGVTQSPTHLIKTRGQQVTLRCSSQSGHNTVSWYQQALGQGPQFIFQYYREEENGRGNFPPRFSGLQFPNYSSELNVNALELDDSALYLCASSPETALNTEAFFGQGTRLTVV.

In the case of this clone: The sample contains more than one DNA sequence encoding this CDR3. The chain links TRBV5-1 to TRBJ2-7; the D gene is possibly TRBD1 (6 bases). The CDR3 spans 14 residues. From germline, CDR1 is SGHRS and CDR2 YFSETQ. The V end lost 4 bases, the J end lost 3 bases, and 14 bases lay between the germline ends. This CDR3 reads CASSPDRISYEQYF. The CDR3 nucleotides read TGCGCCAGCAGCCCTGACAGGATAAGCTACGAGCAGTACTTC. The complete variable domain, with remaining parts taken from reference TRBV5-1 and TRBJ2-7, reads KAGVTQTPRYLIKTRGQQVTLSCSPISGHRSVSWYQQTPGQGLQFLFEYFSETQRNKGNFPGRFSGRQFSNSRSEMNVSTLELGDSALYLCASSPDRISYEQYFGPGTRLTVT.

J is TRBJ1-2 and V is TRBV7-9; D perhaps matches TRBD1 (5 bases). The CDR3 has 12 residues. CDR1 and CDR2 (germline): SEHNR, FQNEAQ (reference sequence). The ends were cut back, 5 bases at V and 6 bases at J, with 10 bases in the middle. CDR3 sequence (DNA): TGTGCCAGCAGCCCGGGGACGGATGGCTACACCTTC. Protein sequence: CASSPGTDGYTF.

This chain joins TRBV5-4 and TRBJ1-2, with a possible D match to TRBD1 (5 bases). Trimming removed 3 bases from V and 5 bases from J, with 20 bases in between. The CDR3 sequence is 16 residues long. The germline V gene encodes CDR1 SGHNT and CDR2 YYREEE (reference sequence). The CDR3 is CASSSRRQGEGYGYTF. Written as DNA, the CDR3 is TGTGCCAGCAGCTCCAGGCGGCAGGGAGAGGGGTATGGCTACACCTTC.

V is TRBV5-1 and J is TRBJ1-1; TRBD1 matches 7 bases. Per the germline V gene, CDR1 is SGHRS and CDR2 is YFSETQ. V was pared by 2 bases and J by 5 bases, with 6 bases of the junction left unmatched. There are 14 residues in the CDR3. The CDR3 protein is CASSLTGDVTEAFF. CDR3 nucleotide sequence: TGCGCCAGCAGCTTAACAGGGGATGTGACTGAAGCTTTCTTT.

The rearrangement joins TRBV18 to TRBJ2-1; 13 bases map to TRBD2. Germline values: CDR1 KGHSH, CDR2 LQKENI. This CDR3 spans 16 amino acids. J was trimmed by 10 bases and V by 0 bases; bases with no gene match: 6. CDR3 DNA sequence: TGTGCCAGCTCACCACCGGAGGGACTAGCGGGGAGAGAGCAGTTCTTC. As protein: CASSPPEGLAGREQFF.

V gene TRBV2 combines with J gene TRBJ2-7, with TRBD1 identical over 9 bases. The CDR3 covers 14 residues. Germline-derived CDR1 and CDR2 are SNHLY and FYNNEI. V lost 7 bases, J lost 2 bases, and 6 bases stayed unmatched. CDR3 in amino acids: CASTPGTGPYEQYF. Here the CDR3 DNA reads TGTGCCAGCACCCCCGGGACAGGGCCCTACGAGCAGTACTTC.

The chain recombines TRBV3-1 (or the pseudogene TRBV3-2) with TRBJ2-2, with no clear D. The CDR3 loop spans 13 amino acids. CDR1 LGHDT and CDR2 YNNKEL come from the germline V gene (reference sequence). The V and J ends lost 4 bases and 2 bases respectively, with 5 bases between them. CDR3 sequence: CASSLQNTGELFF. The CDR3 DNA reads TGTGCCAGCAGCCTCCAAAACACCGGGGAGCTGTTTTTT.

The CDR3 DNA reads as TGTGCCAGCAGCTTAGGGGGTGGTACGCAGTATTTT. Residues: CASSLGGGTQYF. The chain has TRBV7-2 and TRBJ2-3; D is unresolved. The germline gives CDR1 SGHTA, CDR2 FQGNSA. The CDR3 runs 12 residues. The V end was cut by 1 base, the J end by 8 bases, with 7 bases between.

The chain links TRBV5-6 to TRBJ1-6; 10 nucleotides agree with TRBD1. This CDR3 has 14 residues. Germline V gene data show CDR1 as SGHDT and CDR2 as YYEEEE. Germline trimming cut 3 bases from V and 10 bases from J; bases unmatched to any gene: 4. This CDR3 reads CASSYGQGGSPLHF. CDR3 coding DNA: TGTGCCAGCAGCTACGGACAGGGGGGGTCACCCCTCCACTTT.

The chain uses TRBV6-6 and TRBJ2-7; 9 bases are shared with TRBD2. J gave up 0 bases and V 5 bases, and 11 bases lay outside the gene matches. The CDR3 totals 17 residues. Germline-derived CDR1 and CDR2 are MNHNY and SVGAGI (reference sequence). The CDR3 sequence is CASSPGLAGPSSYEQYF. CDR3 DNA sequence: TGTGCCAGCAGTCCGGGACTAGCCGGGCCGAGCTCCTACGAGCAGTACTTC.